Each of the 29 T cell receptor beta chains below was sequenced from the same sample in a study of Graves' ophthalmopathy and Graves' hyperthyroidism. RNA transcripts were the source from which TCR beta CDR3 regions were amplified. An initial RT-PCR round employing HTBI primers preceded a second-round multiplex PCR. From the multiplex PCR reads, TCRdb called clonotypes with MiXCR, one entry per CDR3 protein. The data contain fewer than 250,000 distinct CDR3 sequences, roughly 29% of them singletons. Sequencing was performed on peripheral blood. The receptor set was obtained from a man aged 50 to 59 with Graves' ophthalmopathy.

In nucleotides, the CDR3 is TGTGCCAGCAGTGACGAGGGACAGCGCCCTTATAATTCACCCCTCCACTTT. Protein product: CASSDEGQRPYNSPLHF. This chain links TRBV25-1 with TRBJ1-6; 7 nucleotides match TRBD1. The CDR3 covers 17 residues. Germline CDR1 and CDR2: MGHDK and SYGVNS. The ends lost 3 bases at V and 4 bases at J; junction bases unmatched: 9.

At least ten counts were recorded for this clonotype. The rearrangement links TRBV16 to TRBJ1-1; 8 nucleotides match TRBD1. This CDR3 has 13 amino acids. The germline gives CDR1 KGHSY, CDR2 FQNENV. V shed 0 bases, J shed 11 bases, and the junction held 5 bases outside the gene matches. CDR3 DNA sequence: TGTGCCAGCAGCCAATCCTCCAGGGGGCAGGCTTTCTTT. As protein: CASSQSSRGQAFF. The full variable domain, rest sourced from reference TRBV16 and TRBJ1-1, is GEEVAQTPKHLVRGEGQKAKLYCAPIKGHSYVFWYQQVLKNEFKFLISFQNENVFDETGMPKERFSAKCLPNSPCSLEIQATKLEDSAVYFCASSQSSRGQAFFGQGTRLTVV.

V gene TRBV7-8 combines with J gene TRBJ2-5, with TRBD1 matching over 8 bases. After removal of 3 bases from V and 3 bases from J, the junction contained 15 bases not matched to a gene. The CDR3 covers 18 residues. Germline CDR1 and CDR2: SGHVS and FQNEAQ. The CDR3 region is CASSLGQAGAGFKETQYF. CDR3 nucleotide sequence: TGTGCCAGCAGCTTGGGACAGGCAGGGGCGGGCTTTAAAGAGACCCAGTACTTC.

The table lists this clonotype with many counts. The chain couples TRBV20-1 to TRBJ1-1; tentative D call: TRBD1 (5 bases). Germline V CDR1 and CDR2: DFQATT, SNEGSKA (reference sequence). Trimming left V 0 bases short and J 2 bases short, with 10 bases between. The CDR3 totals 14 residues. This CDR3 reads CSARDGGFNTEAFF. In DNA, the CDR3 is TGCAGTGCTAGAGATGGGGGTTTCAACACTGAAGCTTTCTTT.

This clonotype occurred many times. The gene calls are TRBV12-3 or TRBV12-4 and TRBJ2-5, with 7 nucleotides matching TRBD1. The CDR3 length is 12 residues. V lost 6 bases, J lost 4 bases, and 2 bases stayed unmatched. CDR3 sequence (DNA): TGTGCCAGCAGGGGACAGATAGAGACCCAGTACTTC. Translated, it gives CASRGQIETQYF.

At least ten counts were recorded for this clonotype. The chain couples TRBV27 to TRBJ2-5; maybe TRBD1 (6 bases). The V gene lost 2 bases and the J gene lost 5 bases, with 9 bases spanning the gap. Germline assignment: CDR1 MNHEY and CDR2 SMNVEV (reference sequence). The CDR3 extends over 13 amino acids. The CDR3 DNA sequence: TGTGCCAGCAGTTTAACAGGGATCGAGACCCAGTACTTC. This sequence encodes CASSLTGIETQYF.

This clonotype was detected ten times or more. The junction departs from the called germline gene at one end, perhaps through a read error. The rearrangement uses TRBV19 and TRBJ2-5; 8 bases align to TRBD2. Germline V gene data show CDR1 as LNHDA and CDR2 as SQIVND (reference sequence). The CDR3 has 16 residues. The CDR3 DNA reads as TGTGCTAGTAGTACCCAAGGGCGGGGGGCCGGAGAGACCCAGTACTTC. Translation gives CASSTQGRGAGETQYF.

The CDR3 nucleotides read TGTGCCAGCAGTAGACCGGGACTTGAAGCTTTCTTT. It specifies CASSRPGLEAFF. The J gene is TRBJ1-1, the V gene TRBV6-1; maybe TRBD1 (5 bases). CDR1 is MNHNS and CDR2 is SASEGT in the germline V gene. V was trimmed by 5 bases and J by 7 bases, leaving 11 bases between them. This CDR3 comprises 12 residues.

The CDR3 coding sequence is TGTGCCAGCAGTACAGATACGTTGGGGGTCGGGAACACTGAAGCTTTCTTT. This encodes CASSTDTLGVGNTEAFF. V is TRBV12-3 or TRBV12-4 and J is TRBJ1-1, with D perhaps TRBD1 (5 bases). V was clipped by 5 bases and J by 1 base, with 20 bases between them. The CDR3 covers 17 residues.

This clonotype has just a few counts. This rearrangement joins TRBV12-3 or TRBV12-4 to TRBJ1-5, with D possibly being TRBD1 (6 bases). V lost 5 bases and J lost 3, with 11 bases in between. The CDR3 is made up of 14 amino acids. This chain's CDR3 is CASSNQGNNQPQHF. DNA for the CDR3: TGTGCCAGCAGTAACCAGGGGAACAATCAGCCCCAGCATTTT.

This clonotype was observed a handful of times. The chain's CDR3 is CASSYRGEYGYTF. DNA of the CDR3: TGTGCCAGCAGTTATCGTGGGGAGTATGGCTACACCTTC. This chain joins TRBV6-9 and TRBJ1-2; D is unresolved. The CDR3 covers 13 residues. Germline CDR1 MNHGY, CDR2 SVAAGI. Trimming took 2 bases from V and 5 from J, leaving 9 bases between them.

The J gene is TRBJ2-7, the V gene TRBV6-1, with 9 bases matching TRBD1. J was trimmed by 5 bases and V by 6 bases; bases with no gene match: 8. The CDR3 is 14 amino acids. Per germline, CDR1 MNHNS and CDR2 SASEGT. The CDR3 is CASRGQGISHEQYF. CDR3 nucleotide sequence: TGTGCCAGCAGGGGACAGGGAATCTCTCACGAGCAGTACTTC.

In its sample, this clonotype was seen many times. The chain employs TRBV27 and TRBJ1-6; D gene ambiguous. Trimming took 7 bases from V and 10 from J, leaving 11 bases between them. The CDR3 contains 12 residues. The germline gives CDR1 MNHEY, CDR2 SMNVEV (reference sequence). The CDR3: CASNTRMSPLHF. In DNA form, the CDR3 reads TGTGCCAGCAATACGAGAATGTCACCCCTCCACTTT.

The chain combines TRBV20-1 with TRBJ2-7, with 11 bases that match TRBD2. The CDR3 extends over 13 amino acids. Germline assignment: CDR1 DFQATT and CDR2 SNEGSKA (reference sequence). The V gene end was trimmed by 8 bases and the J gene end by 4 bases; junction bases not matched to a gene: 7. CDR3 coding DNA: TGCAGTATATTAGCGGGAGGGCCGTACGAGCAGTACTTC. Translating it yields CSILAGGPYEQYF.

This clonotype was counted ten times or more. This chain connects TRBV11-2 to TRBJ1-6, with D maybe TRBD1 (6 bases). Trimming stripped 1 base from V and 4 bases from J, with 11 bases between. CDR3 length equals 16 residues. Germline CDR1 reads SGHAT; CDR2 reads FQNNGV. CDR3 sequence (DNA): TGTGCCAGCAGCTTAGCCGCTACAGGGTATAATTCACCCCTCCACTTT. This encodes CASSLAATGYNSPLHF.

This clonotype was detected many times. This CDR3 reads CASTDSGISPLHF. The CDR3 bases are TGTGCCAGCACCGATTCAGGAATTTCACCCCTCCACTTT. The chain employs TRBV6-1 and TRBJ1-6; D is uncertain. This CDR3 has 13 amino acids. CDR1 and CDR2 from the germline V gene are MNHNS and SASEGT. The V end lost 7 bases, the J end lost 9 bases, and 13 bases lay between the germline ends.

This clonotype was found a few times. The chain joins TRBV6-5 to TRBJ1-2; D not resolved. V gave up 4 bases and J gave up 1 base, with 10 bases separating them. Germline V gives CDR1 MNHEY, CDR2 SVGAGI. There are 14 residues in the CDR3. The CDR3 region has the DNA TGTGCCAGCAGTTTTTGGCCAAGTAACTATGGCTACACCTTC. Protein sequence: CASSFWPSNYGYTF.

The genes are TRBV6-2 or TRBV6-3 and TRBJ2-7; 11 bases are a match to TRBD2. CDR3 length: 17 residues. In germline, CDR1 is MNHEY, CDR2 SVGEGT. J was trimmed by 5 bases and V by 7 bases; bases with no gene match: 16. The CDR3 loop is CASTKLHLTSGRDEQYF. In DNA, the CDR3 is TGTGCCAGCACTAAACTTCATCTAACTAGCGGGAGAGACGAGCAGTACTTC.

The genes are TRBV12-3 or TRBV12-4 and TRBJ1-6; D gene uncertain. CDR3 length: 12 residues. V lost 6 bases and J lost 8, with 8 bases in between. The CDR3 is CASSSTDSPLHF. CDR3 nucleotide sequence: TGTGCCAGCAGCTCGACCGATTCACCCCTCCACTTT.

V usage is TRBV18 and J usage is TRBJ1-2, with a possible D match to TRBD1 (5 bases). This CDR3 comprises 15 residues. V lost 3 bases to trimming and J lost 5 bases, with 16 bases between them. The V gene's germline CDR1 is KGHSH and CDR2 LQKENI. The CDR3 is CASSPQGGVSYGYTF. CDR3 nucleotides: TGTGCCAGCTCACCCCAGGGTGGGGTGTCATATGGCTACACCTTC.

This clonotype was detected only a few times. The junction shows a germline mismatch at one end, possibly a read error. DNA of the CDR3: TGTGCCAGCAGTCTTCCCGGGCAGGGGAACACTGAAGCTTTCTTT. As protein: CASSLPGQGNTEAFF. The genes are TRBV5-1 and TRBJ1-1, with a weak D call TRBD1 (5 bases). The CDR3 spans 15 residues. Per germline, CDR1 SGHRS and CDR2 YFSETQ.

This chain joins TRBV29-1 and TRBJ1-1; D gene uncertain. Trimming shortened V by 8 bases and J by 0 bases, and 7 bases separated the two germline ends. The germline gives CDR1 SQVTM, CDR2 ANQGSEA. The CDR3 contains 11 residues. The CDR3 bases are TGCAGCCTACTCCTGAACACTGAAGCTTTCTTT. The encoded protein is CSLLLNTEAFF.

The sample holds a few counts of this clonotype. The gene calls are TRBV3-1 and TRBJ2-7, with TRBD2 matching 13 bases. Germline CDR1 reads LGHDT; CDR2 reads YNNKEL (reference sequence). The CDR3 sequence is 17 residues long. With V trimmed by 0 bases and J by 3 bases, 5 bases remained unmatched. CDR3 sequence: CASSQDPGLAGYYEQYF. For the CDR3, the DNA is TGTGCCAGCAGCCAAGATCCGGGACTAGCGGGATACTACGAGCAGTACTTC.

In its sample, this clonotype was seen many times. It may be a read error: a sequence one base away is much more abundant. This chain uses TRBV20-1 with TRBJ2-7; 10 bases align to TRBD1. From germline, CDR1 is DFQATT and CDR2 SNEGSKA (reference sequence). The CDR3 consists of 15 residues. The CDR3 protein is CSAETGTGVSYELYF. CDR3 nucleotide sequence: TGCAGTGCAGAAACCGGGACAGGGGTCTCCTACGAGCTGTACTTC.

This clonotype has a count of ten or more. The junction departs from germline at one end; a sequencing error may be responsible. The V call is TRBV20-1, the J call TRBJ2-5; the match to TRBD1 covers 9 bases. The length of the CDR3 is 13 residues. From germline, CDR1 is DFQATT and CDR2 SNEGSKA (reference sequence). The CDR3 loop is CGAGPGQGETQYF. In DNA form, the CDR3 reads TGCGGTGCGGGACCGGGACAGGGAGAGACCCAGTACTTC.

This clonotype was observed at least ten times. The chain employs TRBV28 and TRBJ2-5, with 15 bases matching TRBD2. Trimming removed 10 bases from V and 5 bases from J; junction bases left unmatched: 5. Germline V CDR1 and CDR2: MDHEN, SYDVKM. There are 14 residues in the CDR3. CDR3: CAIGTSGRPETQYF. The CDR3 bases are TGTGCCATCGGGACTAGCGGGAGGCCTGAGACCCAGTACTTC.

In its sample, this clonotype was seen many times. CDR3: CASSVQGLGTEAFF. As DNA, the CDR3 is TGTGCCAGCAGTGTACAGGGGTTGGGGACTGAAGCTTTCTTT. The rearrangement joins TRBV6-1 to TRBJ1-1; TRBD1 matches 7 bases. The CDR3 runs to 14 residues. Looked up from germline, CDR1 is MNHNS and CDR2 is SASEGT. V lost 4 bases to trimming and J lost 5 bases; unmatched junction nucleotides: 7.

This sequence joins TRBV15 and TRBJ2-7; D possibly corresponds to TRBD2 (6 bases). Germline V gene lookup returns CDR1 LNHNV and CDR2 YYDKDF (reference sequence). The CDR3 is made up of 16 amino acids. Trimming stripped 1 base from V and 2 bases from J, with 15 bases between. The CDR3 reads CATSRVRGSGTYEQYF. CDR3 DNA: TGTGCCACCAGCAGAGTTCGGGGTAGCGGAACCTACGAGCAGTACTTC.

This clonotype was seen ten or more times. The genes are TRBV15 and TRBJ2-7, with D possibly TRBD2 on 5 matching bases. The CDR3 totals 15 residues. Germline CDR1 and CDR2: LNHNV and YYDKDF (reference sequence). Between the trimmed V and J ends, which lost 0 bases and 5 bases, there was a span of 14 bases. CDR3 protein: CATSRDIGRTNEQYF. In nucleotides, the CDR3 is TGTGCCACCAGCAGAGATATAGGGAGAACGAACGAGCAGTACTTC.